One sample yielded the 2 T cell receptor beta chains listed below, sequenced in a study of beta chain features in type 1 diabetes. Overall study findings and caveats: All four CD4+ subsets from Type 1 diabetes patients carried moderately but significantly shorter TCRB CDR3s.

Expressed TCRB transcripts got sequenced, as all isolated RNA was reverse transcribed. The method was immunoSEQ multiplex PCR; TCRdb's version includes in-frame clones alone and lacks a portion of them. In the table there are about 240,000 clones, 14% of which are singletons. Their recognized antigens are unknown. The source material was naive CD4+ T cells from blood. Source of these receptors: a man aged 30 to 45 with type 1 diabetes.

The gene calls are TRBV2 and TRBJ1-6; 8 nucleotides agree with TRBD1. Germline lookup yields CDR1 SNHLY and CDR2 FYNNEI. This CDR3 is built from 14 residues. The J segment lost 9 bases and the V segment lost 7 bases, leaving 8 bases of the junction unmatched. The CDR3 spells CASIVDRGASPLHF. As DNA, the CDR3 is TGTGCCAGCATAGTTGACAGGGGAGCTTCACCCCTCCACTTT.

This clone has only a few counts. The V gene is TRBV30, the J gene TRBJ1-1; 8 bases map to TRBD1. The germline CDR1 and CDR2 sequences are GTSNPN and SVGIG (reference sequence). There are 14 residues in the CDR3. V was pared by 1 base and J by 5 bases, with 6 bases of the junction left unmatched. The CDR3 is CAWSADRGVTEAFF. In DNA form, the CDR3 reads TGTGCCTGGAGTGCAGACAGGGGAGTAACTGAAGCTTTCTTT.